This T cell receptor (beta chain) appears in the sequencing data of a study of blood T cell repertoires in COVID-19. Assay: immunoSEQ multiplex PCR; the TCRdb copy retains only in-frame clones and omits some. This table has roughly 500,000 clones, 89% appearing once. The CDR3 covers 15 residues. Germline values: CDR1 KGHSH, CDR2 LQKENI. Trimming took off 2 bases at V and 0 bases at J, with 9 bases between the two ends. V usage is TRBV18 and J usage is TRBJ2-3; TRBD1 might be the D (5 bases). This receptor was obtained from a man in his late teens or twenties with COVID-19, enrolled during active disease. The source material was peripheral blood. The CDR3 DNA reads as TGTGCCAGCTCACCAAGACAGCAGAGCACAGATACGCAGTATTTT. Protein product: CASSPRQQSTDTQYF.